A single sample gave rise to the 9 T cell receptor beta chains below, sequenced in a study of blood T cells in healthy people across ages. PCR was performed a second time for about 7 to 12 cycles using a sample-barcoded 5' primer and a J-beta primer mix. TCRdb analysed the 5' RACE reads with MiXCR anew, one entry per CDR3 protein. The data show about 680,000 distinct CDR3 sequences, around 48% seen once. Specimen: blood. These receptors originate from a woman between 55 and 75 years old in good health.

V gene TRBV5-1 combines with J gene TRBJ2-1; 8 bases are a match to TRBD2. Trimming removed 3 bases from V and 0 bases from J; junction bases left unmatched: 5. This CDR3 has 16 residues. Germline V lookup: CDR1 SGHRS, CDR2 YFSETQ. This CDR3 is CASSSNSGDSYNEQFF. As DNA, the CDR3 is TGCGCCAGCAGCTCGAATAGCGGGGACTCCTACAATGAGCAGTTCTTC. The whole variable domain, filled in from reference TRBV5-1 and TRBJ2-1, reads KAGVTQTPRYLIKTRGQQVTLSCSPISGHRSVSWYQQTPGQGLQFLFEYFSETQRNKGNFPGRFSGRQFSNSRSEMNVSTLELGDSALYLCASSSNSGDSYNEQFFGPGTRLTVL.

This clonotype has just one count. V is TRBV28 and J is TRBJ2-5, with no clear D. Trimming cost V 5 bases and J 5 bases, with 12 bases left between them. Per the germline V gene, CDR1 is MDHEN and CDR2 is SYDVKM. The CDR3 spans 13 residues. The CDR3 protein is CASSPSNLETQYF. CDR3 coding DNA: TGTGCCAGCAGTCCGAGCAACCTCGAGACCCAGTACTTC. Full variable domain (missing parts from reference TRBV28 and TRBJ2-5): DVKVTQSSRYLVKRTGEKVFLECVQDMDHENMFWYRQDPGLGLRLIYFSYDVKMKEKGDIPEGYSVSREKKERFSLILESASTNQTSMYLCASSPSNLETQYFGPGTRLLVL.

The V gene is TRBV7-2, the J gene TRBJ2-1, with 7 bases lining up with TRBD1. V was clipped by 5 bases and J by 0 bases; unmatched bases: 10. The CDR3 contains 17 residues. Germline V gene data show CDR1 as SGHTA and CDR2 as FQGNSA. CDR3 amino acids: CASSPQGRDSSYNEQFF. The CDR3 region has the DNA TGTGCCAGCAGCCCCCAGGGTCGGGACAGCTCCTACAATGAGCAGTTCTTC.

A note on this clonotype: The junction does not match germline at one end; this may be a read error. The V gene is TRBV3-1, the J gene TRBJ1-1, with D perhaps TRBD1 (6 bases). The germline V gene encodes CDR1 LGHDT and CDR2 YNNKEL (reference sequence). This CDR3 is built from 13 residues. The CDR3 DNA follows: TGTGCCAGCAGAGCCCGGGGAGGGGGAGAAGCCTTCTTT. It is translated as CASRARGGGEAFF. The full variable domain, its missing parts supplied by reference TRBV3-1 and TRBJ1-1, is DTAVSQTPKYLVTQMGNDKSIKCEQNLGHDTMYWYKQDSKKFLKIMFSYNNKELIINETVPNRFSPKSPDKAHLNLHINSLELGDSAVYFCASRARGGGEAFFGQGTRLTVV.

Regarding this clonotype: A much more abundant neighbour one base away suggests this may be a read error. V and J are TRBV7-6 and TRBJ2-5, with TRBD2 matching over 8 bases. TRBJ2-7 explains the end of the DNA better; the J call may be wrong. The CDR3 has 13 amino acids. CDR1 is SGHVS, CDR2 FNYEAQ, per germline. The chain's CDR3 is CASTRTSNDEQYF. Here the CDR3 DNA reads TGTGCCAGCACGAGGACTAGCAACGACGAGCAGTACTTC.

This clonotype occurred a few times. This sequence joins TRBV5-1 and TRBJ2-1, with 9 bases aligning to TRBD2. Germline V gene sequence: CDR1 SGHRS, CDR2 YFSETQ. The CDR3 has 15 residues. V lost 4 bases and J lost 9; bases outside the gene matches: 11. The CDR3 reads CASSPLTSGLREQFF. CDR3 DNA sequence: TGCGCCAGCAGCCCTTTGACTAGCGGACTACGTGAGCAGTTCTTC.

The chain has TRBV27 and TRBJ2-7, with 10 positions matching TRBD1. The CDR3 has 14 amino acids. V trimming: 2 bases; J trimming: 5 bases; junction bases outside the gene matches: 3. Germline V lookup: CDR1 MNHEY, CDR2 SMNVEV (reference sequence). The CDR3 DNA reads TGTGCCAGCAGTTTAGGGACAGGGGTGGACGAGCAGTACTTC. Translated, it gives CASSLGTGVDEQYF.

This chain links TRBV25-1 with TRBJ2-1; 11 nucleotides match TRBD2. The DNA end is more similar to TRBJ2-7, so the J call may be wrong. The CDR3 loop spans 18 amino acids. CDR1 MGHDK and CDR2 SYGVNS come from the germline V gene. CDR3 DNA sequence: TGTGCCAGCAGTGCCCCGGGACTAGCGGTGCTGTCCTACAATGAGCAGTACTTC. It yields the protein CASSAPGLAVLSYNEQYF.

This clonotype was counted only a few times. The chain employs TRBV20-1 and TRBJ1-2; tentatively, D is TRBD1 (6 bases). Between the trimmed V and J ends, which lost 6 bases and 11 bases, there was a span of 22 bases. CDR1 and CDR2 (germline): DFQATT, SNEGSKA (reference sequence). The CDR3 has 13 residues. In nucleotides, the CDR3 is TGCAGTGCCTGTGACAGGAACTCACGGGGTTACACCTTC. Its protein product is CSACDRNSRGYTF.